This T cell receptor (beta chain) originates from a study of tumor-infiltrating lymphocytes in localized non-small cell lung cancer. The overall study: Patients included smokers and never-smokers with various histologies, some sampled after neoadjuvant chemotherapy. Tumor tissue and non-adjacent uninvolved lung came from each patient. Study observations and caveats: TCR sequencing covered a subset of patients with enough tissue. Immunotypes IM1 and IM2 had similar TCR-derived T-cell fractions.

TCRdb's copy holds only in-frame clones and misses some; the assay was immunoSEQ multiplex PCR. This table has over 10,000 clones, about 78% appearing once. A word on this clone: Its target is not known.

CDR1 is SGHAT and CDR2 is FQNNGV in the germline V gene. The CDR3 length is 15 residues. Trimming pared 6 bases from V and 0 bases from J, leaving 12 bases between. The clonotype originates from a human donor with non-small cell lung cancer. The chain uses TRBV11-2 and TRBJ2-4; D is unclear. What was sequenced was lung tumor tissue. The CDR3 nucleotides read TGTGCCAGCAGTTATGAGGCTCTAGCCAAAAACATTCAGTACTTC. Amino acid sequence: CASSYEALAKNIQYF. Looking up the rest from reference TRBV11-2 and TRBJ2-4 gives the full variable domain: EAGVAQSPRYKIIEKRQSVAFWCNPISGHATLYWYQQILGQGPKLLIQFQNNGVVDDSQLPKDRFSAERLKGVDSTLKIQPAKLEDSAVYLCASSYEALAKNIQYFGAGTRLSVL.